This T cell receptor (beta chain) was identified during a study of blood T cell repertoires in COVID-19. Libraries were prepared by immunoSEQ multiplex PCR; TCRdb keeps only in-frame clonotypes and omits some of them. In the table there are around 200,000 clones, 80% to 85% of which are singletons. This CDR3 region has 16 residues. Trimming removed 8 bases from V and 8 bases from J; junction bases left unmatched: 12. Germline V gives CDR1 KGHSY, CDR2 FQNENV. This receptor was taken from a woman between 65 and 79 years old with COVID-19, enrolled during active disease. Sample: peripheral blood. The V gene is TRBV16, the J gene TRBJ1-6; 10 nucleotides match TRBD1. CDR3 DNA sequence: TGTGCCAGCCGTCCTGCTCTTGGGACAGGGGATTCACCCCTCCACTTT. This codes for CASRPALGTGDSPLHF.